This passage covers 30 T cell receptor beta chains from one sample sequenced in a study of graft-versus-host responses after intestinal transplantation. Generated by immunoSEQ multiplex PCR, the TCRdb table keeps only in-frame clones and is missing some. The sample carries about 66,000 clones, around 91% recorded once. These receptors have no identified antigens. The sequenced sample was unstimulated CD8+ T cells sorted from spleen or lymph node cells, obtained before intestinal transplant. The receptors were gathered from a human donor who received an intestinal transplant.

This sequence joins TRBV9 and TRBJ2-1; maybe TRBD2 (5 bases). V lost 0 bases and J 0 bases, leaving 10 bases between the germline ends. The CDR3 is 16 amino acids. Germline CDR1 reads SGDLS; CDR2 reads YYNGEE. The CDR3 sequence: CASSVVVGSSYNEQFF. CDR3 DNA: TGTGCCAGCAGCGTAGTGGTAGGGAGCTCCTACAATGAGCAGTTCTTC.

This chain links TRBV27 with TRBJ1-5; 8 nucleotides match TRBD1. Per the germline V gene, CDR1 is MNHEY and CDR2 is SMNVEV (reference sequence). The CDR3 is made up of 15 amino acids. Unmatched junction bases numbered 10, after V lost 6 bases and J lost 6 bases. The CDR3 is CASSRDRPESQPQHF. As DNA, the CDR3 is TGTGCCAGCAGCCGGGACAGGCCGGAGAGTCAGCCCCAGCATTTT.

This clone was detected only once. The rearrangement links TRBV6-5 to TRBJ1-4, with 11 nucleotides matching TRBD1. Germline-derived CDR1 and CDR2 are MNHEY and SVGAGI. The CDR3 sequence is 14 residues long. The V and J ends lost 6 bases and 8 bases, in that order; junction bases with no gene match: 5. CDR3 sequence (DNA): TGTGCCAGCAGCCGGACAGGGGGCGAGGAAAAACTGTTTTTT. This encodes CASSRTGGEEKLFF.

CDR3 residues: CASRQTGTYTGELFF. In DNA, the CDR3 is TGTGCCAGCAGACAGACAGGGACCTACACCGGGGAGCTGTTTTTT. This rearrangement joins TRBV6-5 to TRBJ2-2; 7 bases fit TRBD1. This CDR3 contains 15 residues. CDR1 is MNHEY and CDR2 is SVGAGI in the germline V gene. The V gene end was trimmed by 6 bases and the J gene end by 3 bases; junction bases not matched to a gene: 7.

The chain uses TRBV20-1 and TRBJ1-1; D perhaps matches TRBD1 (6 bases). The V and J ends lost 7 bases and 6 bases respectively, with 12 bases between them. CDR3 length: 11 residues. Germline assignment: CDR1 DFQATT and CDR2 SNEGSKA (reference sequence). CDR3 amino acids: CSGWGGPEAFF. Written as DNA, the CDR3 is TGCAGTGGATGGGGGGGCCCTGAAGCTTTCTTT.

Only one count was recorded for this clone. V is TRBV5-1 and J is TRBJ2-3; 10 bases line up with TRBD2. CDR1 is SGHRS, CDR2 YFSETQ, per germline. V lost 4 bases and J lost 7; bases outside the gene matches: 6. The CDR3 has 14 residues. The CDR3 coding sequence is TGCGCCAGCAGCCCGGCTAGCGGGGGAAATACGCAGTATTTT. Residues: CASSPASGGNTQYF.

The gene calls are TRBV6-1 and TRBJ1-5; D call uncertain. Trimming took off 5 bases at V and 0 bases at J, with 11 bases between the two ends. CDR3 length: 15 residues. Looked up from germline, CDR1 is MNHNS and CDR2 is SASEGT. As DNA, the CDR3 is TGTGCCAGCAGTCAGACACCGAATAGCAATCAGCCCCAGCATTTT. It is translated as CASSQTPNSNQPQHF.

This chain connects TRBV10-3 to TRBJ1-2; D remains ambiguous. From germline, CDR1 is ENHRY and CDR2 SYGVKD. The CDR3 consists of 12 residues. V was clipped by 3 bases and J by 4 bases, with 6 bases between them. CDR3 nucleotide sequence: TGTGCCATCAGTGATTGGCTCTATGGCTACACCTTC. Protein product: CAISDWLYGYTF.

The chain uses TRBV4-1 and TRBJ1-5; 7 nucleotides align to TRBD1. CDR3 length equals 16 residues. V was pared by 2 bases and J by 6 bases, with 10 bases of the junction left unmatched. Germline CDR1 MGHRA, CDR2 YSYEKL. The CDR3 nucleotides read TGCGCCAGCAGCCAAAAACCCGGGACAGCGATTCAGCCCCAGCATTTT. It codes for CASSQKPGTAIQPQHF.

This sequence joins TRBV2 and TRBJ2-1; 8 positions match TRBD1. V shed 6 bases, J shed 2 bases, and the junction held 6 bases outside the gene matches. The CDR3 runs 15 residues. The germline V gene has CDR1 SNHLY and CDR2 FYNNEI. CDR3 amino acids: CASSGRGPPYNEQFF. The CDR3 nucleotides read TGTGCCAGCAGCGGCAGGGGGCCACCCTACAATGAGCAGTTCTTC. Using reference TRBV2 and TRBJ2-1 for the parts outside the CDR3, the full variable domain is EPEVTQTPSHQVTQMGQEVILRCVPISNHLYFYWYRQILGQKVEFLVSFYNNEISEKSEIFDDQFSVERPDGSNFTLKIRSTKLEDSAMYFCASSGRGPPYNEQFFGPGTRLTVL.

This chain uses TRBV2 with TRBJ1-2, with 11 positions matching TRBD1. J was trimmed by 8 bases and V by 11 bases; bases with no gene match: 4. The CDR3 is made up of 11 amino acids. The germline V gene encodes CDR1 SNHLY and CDR2 FYNNEI. The CDR3 sequence: CAGDRGKGYTF. The CDR3 DNA is TGTGCCGGGGACAGGGGGAAAGGCTACACCTTC.

The chain couples TRBV9 to TRBJ2-3; TRBD2 might be the D (6 bases). Germline assignment: CDR1 SGDLS and CDR2 YYNGEE. The CDR3 extends over 15 amino acids. The V gene lost 4 bases and the J gene lost 2 bases, with 14 bases spanning the gap. CDR3: CASSPTGGATDTQYF. CDR3 coding DNA: TGTGCCAGCAGCCCGACCGGGGGTGCCACAGATACGCAGTATTTT.

V gene TRBV11-3 combines with J gene TRBJ1-6; 8 nucleotides align to TRBD1. Germline V CDR1 and CDR2: SGHNT, YENEEA. The junction had 0 bases not matched to a gene; V was cut back by 6 bases and J by 5 bases. CDR3 length: 13 amino acids. The chain's CDR3 is CASRQGDNSPLHF. CDR3 nucleotides: TGTGCCAGCAGACAGGGGGATAATTCACCCCTCCACTTT. The full variable domain, in which reference TRBV11-3 and TRBJ1-6 provide the parts outside the CDR3, is EAGVVQSPRYKIIEKKQPVAFWCNPISGHNTLYWYLQNLGQGPELLIRYENEEAVDDSQLPKDRFSAERLKGVDSTLKIQPAELGDSAVYLCASRQGDNSPLHFGNGTRLTVT.

The rearrangement joins TRBV2 to TRBJ2-1; the match to TRBD1 covers 9 bases. The germline gives CDR1 SNHLY, CDR2 FYNNEI. The CDR3 is 16 residues long. Germline trimming cut 4 bases from V and 4 bases from J; bases unmatched to any gene: 8. The CDR3 sequence is CASSGSRDRAYNEQFF. CDR3 DNA: TGTGCCAGCAGTGGGTCAAGGGACAGGGCTTACAATGAGCAGTTCTTC.

The rearrangement joins TRBV2 to TRBJ2-2, with 12 bases aligning to TRBD1. Germline V CDR1 and CDR2: SNHLY, FYNNEI. Losses at the gene ends were 3 bases for V and 8 bases for J; bases not matched to a gene: 10. The CDR3 is made up of 17 amino acids. Here the CDR3 DNA reads TGTGCCAGCAGTGAGGAGGCGGGACAGGGGGCAACTGGGGAGCTGTTTTTT. This sequence encodes CASSEEAGQGATGELFF.

This clone was seen a single time. The V and J genes are TRBV15 and TRBJ2-2, with D possibly matching TRBD1 (6 bases). Between the trimmed V and J ends, which lost 0 bases and 11 bases, there was a span of 10 bases. The length of the CDR3 is 13 residues. The V gene's germline CDR1 is LNHNV and CDR2 YYDKDF (reference sequence). CDR3 sequence (DNA): TGTGCCACCAGCAGAGATAGGGGGACAGAGCTGTTTTTT. It yields the protein CATSRDRGTELFF.

This clone was seen only once. The chain employs TRBV5-1 and TRBJ2-7; TRBD2 aligns across 15 bases. Per the germline V gene, CDR1 is SGHRS and CDR2 is YFSETQ. Trimming took 3 bases from V and 4 from J; bases not matched to a gene: 2. The CDR3 extends over 15 amino acids. The CDR3 here is CASSWTSGGAYEQYF. The CDR3 bases are TGCGCCAGCAGCTGGACTAGCGGGGGGGCATACGAGCAGTACTTC.

The chain carries TRBV4-1 and TRBJ2-1, with TRBD2 identical over 13 bases. Germline V lookup: CDR1 MGHRA, CDR2 YSYEKL. The CDR3 totals 18 residues. Germline trimming cut 2 bases from V and 8 bases from J; bases unmatched to any gene: 12. The chain's CDR3 is CASSQTRLAGGPSDEQFF. The DNA for the CDR3 is TGCGCCAGCAGCCAAACCCGACTAGCGGGGGGCCCCAGCGATGAGCAGTTCTTC.

The rearrangement joins TRBV6-5 to TRBJ2-5; D not resolved. CDR3 length: 11 residues. V was cut by 5 bases and J by 5 bases, with 6 bases left in between. CDR1 is MNHEY, CDR2 SVGAGI, per germline. This CDR3 is CASSVLETQYF. CDR3 nucleotides: TGTGCCAGCAGTGTTCTTGAGACCCAGTACTTC.

This rearrangement joins TRBV6-1 to TRBJ2-1, with D tentatively TRBD2 (5 bases). V was cut by 6 bases and J by 10 bases, with 13 bases left in between. This CDR3 is 12 amino acids long. Germline CDR1 and CDR2: MNHNS and SASEGT. The DNA for the CDR3 is TGTGCCAGCAGCCGGGGTCCGCCAGAGCAGTTCTTC. Protein: CASSRGPPEQFF.

The chain combines TRBV2 with TRBJ2-5; 9 bases agree with TRBD2. There are 15 residues in the CDR3. Germline V gene data show CDR1 as SNHLY and CDR2 as FYNNEI. J lost 5 bases, V lost 6 bases, and 10 bases had no gene match. The chain's CDR3 is CASSPTSGTMETQYF. The CDR3 DNA reads as TGTGCCAGCAGCCCGACTAGCGGAACGATGGAGACCCAGTACTTC.

The chain couples TRBV4-1 to TRBJ2-7; TRBD1 agrees at 8 bases. The V gene's germline CDR1 is MGHRA and CDR2 YSYEKL. V was pared by 0 bases and J by 7 bases, with 8 bases of the junction left unmatched. The CDR3 consists of 15 residues. The CDR3, as DNA: TGCGCCAGCAGCCAAGATGGCCAGGGGGCCGGGGAGCAGTACTTC. Translation gives CASSQDGQGAGEQYF.

The genes are TRBV14 and TRBJ2-1; D gene ambiguous. V shed 4 bases and J shed 0 bases, with 10 bases lying between them. Germline assignment: CDR1 SGHDN and CDR2 FVKESK. This CDR3 has 15 residues. In DNA form, the CDR3 reads TGTGCCAGCAGCCCCCGTCCAGGCTCCTACAATGAGCAGTTCTTC. This gives the protein CASSPRPGSYNEQFF.

The V call is TRBV7-2, the J call TRBJ1-6; tentative D call: TRBD1 (6 bases). There are 14 residues in the CDR3. Trimming shortened V by 3 bases and J by 7 bases, and 10 bases separated the two germline ends. The germline CDR1 and CDR2 sequences are SGHTA and FQGNSA. In nucleotides, the CDR3 is TGTGCCAGCAGCTTGTCAGGGGTGAATTCACCCCTCCACTTT. Encoded protein: CASSLSGVNSPLHF.

The genes are TRBV9 and TRBJ1-4; 9 positions match TRBD1. This CDR3 spans 14 amino acids. From germline, CDR1 is SGDLS and CDR2 YYNGEE. V shed 3 bases, J shed 5 bases, and the junction held 2 bases outside the gene matches. The CDR3 loop is CASSAGQGNEKLFF. DNA for the CDR3: TGTGCCAGCAGCGCGGGACAGGGAAATGAAAAACTGTTTTTT.

The gene calls are TRBV10-1 and TRBJ2-3; 7 positions match TRBD2. The CDR3 has 15 residues. The germline CDR1 and CDR2 sequences are WNHNN and SYGVQD (reference sequence). V dropped 2 bases and J dropped 7; count of bases not matched to a gene: 9. The CDR3 reads CASSELIGGKNTQYF. CDR3 sequence (DNA): TGCGCCAGCAGTGAGCTTATCGGGGGGAAGAATACGCAGTATTTT.

The rearrangement joins TRBV4-1 to TRBJ1-1; D may be TRBD1 (5 bases). Germline CDR1 and CDR2: MGHRA and YSYEKL. This CDR3 is built from 15 residues. Trimming left V 2 bases short and J 2 bases short, with 12 bases between. CDR3 sequence (DNA): TGCGCCAGCAGCCAAAGCGGGGGGATTAACACTGAAGCTTTCTTT. It specifies CASSQSGGINTEAFF.

This clone was picked up one time. This chain uses TRBV15 with TRBJ1-1; D possibly corresponds to TRBD1 (5 bases). Germline V gene data show CDR1 as LNHNV and CDR2 as YYDKDF (reference sequence). The V end was cut by 1 base, the J end by 5 bases, with 8 bases between. The CDR3 extends over 13 amino acids. CDR3 loop: CATSRGGGTEAFF. For the CDR3, the DNA is TGTGCCACCAGCAGAGGGGGGGGGACTGAAGCTTTCTTT.

The rearrangement uses TRBV7-2 and TRBJ2-5; D possibly corresponds to TRBD1 (6 bases). The CDR3 spans 16 residues. The V end was cut by 2 bases, the J end by 2 bases, with 15 bases between. Germline loops: CDR1 SGHTA, CDR2 FQGNSA. This chain's CDR3 is CASSLSGGGQQETQYF. DNA of the CDR3: TGTGCCAGCAGCTTATCCGGTGGGGGACAACAAGAGACCCAGTACTTC.

V is TRBV11-2 and J is TRBJ2-3, with 7 bases lining up with TRBD2. The germline CDR1 and CDR2 sequences are SGHAT and FQNNGV. This CDR3 is built from 15 residues. After removal of 2 bases from V and 0 bases from J, the junction contained 2 bases not matched to a gene. Here the CDR3 DNA reads TGTGCCAGCAGCTTATGGGGGGGTAGCACAGATACGCAGTATTTT. Translating gives CASSLWGGSTDTQYF.